Described below is a single T cell receptor (beta chain) sequence and its context. Trimming removed 4 bases at V and 0 bases at J, with 15 bases between. Germline values: CDR1 LGHNT, CDR2 FRNRAP. The CDR3 extends over 17 amino acids. This record comes from a study of PD-1 blockade in mismatch repair-deficient tumors. Profiling relied on immunoSEQ multiplex PCR, and the TCRdb table lists in-frame clones only, not all of them. The sample holds roughly 130,000 clones, around nine tenths seen once. This TCR came from an adult with mismatch repair-deficient cancer. The source was peripheral blood, collected 70 to 72 weeks after starting pembrolizumab. The rearrangement links TRBV12-5 to TRBJ2-2, with D maybe TRBD2 (6 bases). The CDR3 nucleotides read TGTGCTAGTGGTTACCGCATAGCGGAGCCGAACACCGGGGAGCTGTTTTTT. This encodes CASGYRIAEPNTGELFF.